Following are 17 T cell receptor beta chains from one sample sequenced in a study of control samples from healthy donors and cancer patients. Generated by immunoSEQ multiplex PCR, the TCRdb table keeps only in-frame clones and is missing some. The sample includes some 140,000 clones, roughly nine tenths of them seen just once. The sample consisted of blood. These TCRs come from a woman in her thirties in good health.

The genes are TRBV6-1 and TRBJ2-7; D gene ambiguous. This CDR3 comprises 11 residues. The ends were cut back, 0 bases at V and 9 bases at J, with 6 bases in the middle. Germline assignment: CDR1 MNHNS and CDR2 SASEGT. The CDR3 reads CASSEATRQYF. CDR3 sequence (DNA): TGTGCCAGCAGTGAAGCCACGAGGCAGTACTTC.

The table lists this clone with a count of one. The chain combines TRBV3-1 (or the pseudogene TRBV3-2) with TRBJ2-7, with D possibly being TRBD2 (6 bases). Between the trimmed V and J ends, which lost 0 bases and 3 bases, there was a span of 15 bases. Germline V gene lookup returns CDR1 LGHDT and CDR2 YNNKEL (reference sequence). This CDR3 is 16 amino acids long. The CDR3 DNA reads as TGTGCCAGCAGCCAAGAAATAGGGAGGCCGAGCTACGAGCAGTACTTC. Translating it yields CASSQEIGRPSYEQYF.

The chain has TRBV6-1 and TRBJ1-5; 8 bases map to TRBD1. V was pared by 3 bases and J by 0 bases, with 10 bases of the junction left unmatched. The CDR3 is 18 amino acids. CDR1 and CDR2 (germline): MNHNS, SASEGT. CDR3 protein: CASSDKDRDFYSNQPQHF. Here the CDR3 DNA reads TGTGCCAGCAGTGACAAGGACAGGGATTTCTATAGCAATCAGCCCCAGCATTTT.

Worth noting for this clone: At the DNA level, this CDR3 is encoded by other sequences in the same sample as well. J is TRBJ2-3 and V is TRBV5-6; D call uncertain. The CDR3 runs to 13 residues. CDR1 is SGHDT, CDR2 YYEEEE, per germline. Trimming removed 4 bases at V and 0 bases at J, with 6 bases between. The CDR3 DNA sequence: TGTGCCAGCAGCCTGACTAGCACAGATACGCAGTATTTT. Translating it yields CASSLTSTDTQYF.

This clone was picked up one time. V usage is TRBV3-1 (or the pseudogene TRBV3-2) and J usage is TRBJ1-2; TRBD1 matches 8 bases. The germline V gene has CDR1 LGHDT and CDR2 YNNKEL (reference sequence). The junction had 6 bases not matched to a gene; V was cut back by 3 bases and J by 6 bases. The CDR3 consists of 14 residues. The CDR3 spells CASSHLGQGDGYTF. The CDR3 region has the DNA TGTGCCAGCAGCCACCTCGGACAGGGAGATGGCTACACCTTC.

This chain links TRBV19 with TRBJ2-7; 10 bases map to TRBD1. The J call may be incorrect, as the DNA end agrees better with TRBJ2-5. The CDR3 runs to 21 residues. CDR1 is LNHDA, CDR2 SQIVND, per germline (reference sequence). The CDR3 coding sequence is TGTGCCAGTAGTCGAGACGGACAGGGGGGAGCTAGCGGTACCTTCGGGGAGACCCAGTACTTC. Its translation: CASSRDGQGGASGTFGETQYF.

The chain joins TRBV5-1 to TRBJ2-2; D gene unclear. Per germline, CDR1 SGHRS and CDR2 YFSETQ. The CDR3 spans 15 residues. Trimming removed 4 bases from V and 2 bases from J, with 12 bases in between. The CDR3 bases are TGCGCCAGCAGCCCGAAGTACAGCAACACCGGGGAGCTGTTTTTT. As protein: CASSPKYSNTGELFF.

The chain combines TRBV5-1 with TRBJ2-5; TRBD2 aligns across 10 bases. This CDR3 has 14 amino acids. Germline V CDR1 and CDR2: SGHRS, YFSETQ. With 5 bases clipped from V and 5 bases from J, the junction kept 6 bases outside the gene matches. As DNA, the CDR3 is TGCGCCAGCAGGGATCCAGCGGGAGGGGAGACCCAGTACTTC. The encoded protein is CASRDPAGGETQYF. Looking up the rest from reference TRBV5-1 and TRBJ2-5 gives the full variable domain: KAGVTQTPRYLIKTRGQQVTLSCSPISGHRSVSWYQQTPGQGLQFLFEYFSETQRNKGNFPGRFSGRQFSNSRSEMNVSTLELGDSALYLCASRDPAGGETQYFGPGTRLLVL.

The genes are TRBV3-1 (or the pseudogene TRBV3-2) and TRBJ1-1, with D possibly being TRBD1 (6 bases). The V end was cut by 7 bases, the J end by 3 bases, with 18 bases between. The CDR3 totals 15 residues. CDR1 and CDR2 (germline): LGHDT, YNNKEL (reference sequence). CDR3 nucleotides: TGTGCCAGCACCGTTACAGGGAATGGGGACACTGAAGCTTTCTTT. Translated, it gives CASTVTGNGDTEAFF.

This clone was detected once. The chain's CDR3 is CASSPAGAPGNQPQHF. In nucleotides, the CDR3 is TGTGCCAGCAGCCCTGCAGGGGCCCCTGGCAATCAGCCCCAGCATTTT. The chain carries TRBV28 and TRBJ1-5; D may be TRBD1 (6 bases). Trimming cost V 6 bases and J 2 bases, with 17 bases left between them. Germline assignment: CDR1 MDHEN and CDR2 SYDVKM. The CDR3 extends over 16 amino acids.

The chain carries TRBV10-1 and TRBJ1-1; D is unresolved. The CDR3 totals 13 residues. Germline loops: CDR1 WNHNN, CDR2 SYGVQD (reference sequence). Trimming removed 3 bases at V and 1 base at J, with 6 bases between. The CDR3 is CASSDQRNTEAFF. In DNA, the CDR3 is TGCGCCAGCAGTGATCAGAGGAACACTGAAGCTTTCTTT.

The chain carries TRBV10-3 and TRBJ1-2; D remains ambiguous. Germline CDR1 and CDR2: ENHRY and SYGVKD. The germline V and J ends were trimmed by 3 bases and 6 bases, with 11 bases remaining between them. This CDR3 contains 13 residues. As DNA, the CDR3 is TGTGCCATCAGTGATCGGGGATTTGATGGCTACACCTTC. This gives the protein CAISDRGFDGYTF.

V usage is TRBV5-1 and J usage is TRBJ2-1; 15 bases map to TRBD2. Germline loops: CDR1 SGHRS, CDR2 YFSETQ. This CDR3 contains 18 residues. J gave up 9 bases and V 0 bases, and 10 bases lay outside the gene matches. CDR3 in DNA: TGCGCCAGCAGCTTGGGGGGCGGACTAGCGGGAGGGCCGGCTGAGCAGTTCTTC. It encodes CASSLGGGLAGGPAEQFF.

The chain has TRBV5-5 and TRBJ2-3; a weak D match, TRBD2 (6 bases). The germline V gene has CDR1 SGHKS and CDR2 YYEKEE (reference sequence). The CDR3 runs 15 residues. With 3 bases removed from V and 4 bases from J, the gap between germline ends came to 15 bases. In DNA, the CDR3 is TGTGCCAGCAGCTCACCCGGGACTGCTGCAGATACGCAGTATTTT. It specifies CASSSPGTAADTQYF.

The gene calls are TRBV5-1 and TRBJ1-2; tentatively, D is TRBD1 (6 bases). The V end was cut by 4 bases, the J end by 1 base, with 14 bases between. Germline CDR1 reads SGHRS; CDR2 reads YFSETQ. The CDR3 totals 15 residues. The CDR3 loop is CASSTSGARNYGYTF. Written as DNA, the CDR3 is TGCGCCAGCAGCACTTCAGGGGCCCGTAACTATGGCTACACCTTC.

This chain joins TRBV24-1 and TRBJ2-2; 11 positions agree with TRBD1. The CDR3 spans 16 residues. Germline V gene data show CDR1 as KGHDR and CDR2 as SFDVKD. Losses at the gene ends were 9 bases for V and 0 bases for J; bases not matched to a gene: 5. CDR3 protein: CATVPGQGANTGELFF. CDR3 DNA: TGTGCCACCGTCCCGGGACAGGGGGCGAACACCGGGGAGCTGTTTTTT.

The rearrangement joins TRBV10-1 to TRBJ1-3; no clear D. The germline CDR1 and CDR2 sequences are WNHNN and SYGVQD (reference sequence). This CDR3 comprises 16 residues. V was clipped by 3 bases and J by 0 bases, with 12 bases between them. For the CDR3, the DNA is TGCGCCAGCAGTGATCCGGGAACCAGCTCTGGAAACACCATATATTTT. Its translation: CASSDPGTSSGNTIYF.